A single sample gave rise to the 18 T cell receptor beta chains below, sequenced in a study of Ad26.COV2.S vaccination and SARS-CoV-2 variants. Stated treatment: some 19 received Ad26.COV2.S at low or high dose, single or two shots; five or six received placebo; per-sample allocation not given. The study sampled participants on day 63 after the first vaccine or placebo injection. Sequenced by immunoSEQ multiplex PCR; TCRdb stores in-frame clones only, minus some. This table has around 450,000 clones, 89% appearing once. Sequenced material: peripheral blood, taken in a trial of Ad26.COV2.S vaccine versus placebo. These TCRs come from a person between 18 and 65 years old who received the Ad26.COV2.S COVID-19 vaccine or a placebo.

V and J are TRBV24-1 and TRBJ2-5; a weak D match, TRBD2 (5 bases). The germline V gene has CDR1 KGHDR and CDR2 SFDVKD. V lost 9 bases, J lost 2 bases, and 12 bases lay in between. The CDR3 is 13 residues long. CDR3 bases: TGTGCCACCCGAGGACGGGGACAAGAGACCCAGTACTTC. Protein sequence: CATRGRGQETQYF.

V is TRBV7-9 and J is TRBJ1-2; D is possibly TRBD1 (5 bases). The CDR3 has 15 residues. Trimming cost V 1 base and J 1 base, with 10 bases left between them. CDR1 and CDR2 from the germline V gene are SEHNR and FQNEAQ (reference sequence). Here the CDR3 reads CASSLVETDNYGYTF. The CDR3 nucleotides read TGTGCCAGCAGCTTAGTGGAGACAGATAACTATGGCTACACCTTC.

This sequence joins TRBV15 and TRBJ1-2; D gene uncertain. The CDR3 sequence is 13 residues long. The V end lost 4 bases, the J end lost 0 bases, and 6 bases lay between the germline ends. Germline V gene sequence: CDR1 LNHNV, CDR2 YYDKDF (reference sequence). The CDR3 DNA sequence: TGTGCCACCAGCACCTTTACTAACTATGGCTACACCTTC. It translates to CATSTFTNYGYTF. The full variable domain, its missing parts supplied by reference TRBV15 and TRBJ1-2, is DAMVIQNPRYQVTQFGKPVTLSCSQTLNHNVMYWYQQKSSQAPKLLFHYYDKDFNNEADTPDNFQSRRPNTSFCFLDIRSPGLGDTAMYLCATSTFTNYGYTFGSGTRLTVV.

This sequence joins TRBV7-4 and TRBJ2-7; 8 bases fit TRBD2. The CDR3 length is 17 residues. From germline, CDR1 is SGHVT and CDR2 SQSDAQ. V dropped 4 bases and J dropped 2; count of bases not matched to a gene: 13. The CDR3 coding sequence is TGTGCCAGCAGCTACCGGGAGGGGAGGGACCGAACCTACGAGCAGTACGTC. Translation: CASSYREGRDRTYEQYV.

J is TRBJ2-5 and V is TRBV7-9; a possible D gene is TRBD1 (6 bases). The CDR3 length is 17 residues. Trimming shortened V by 3 bases and J by 2 bases, and 19 bases separated the two germline ends. Germline values: CDR1 SEHNR, CDR2 FQNEAQ (reference sequence). CDR3 residues: CASSFGRSGAKQETQYF. The CDR3 coding sequence is TGTGCCAGCAGCTTTGGTCGGTCAGGGGCCAAACAAGAGACCCAGTACTTC. Drawing the rest from reference TRBV7-9 and TRBJ2-5, the complete variable domain is DTGVSQNPRHKITKRGQNVTFRCDPISEHNRLYWYRQTLGQGPEFLTYFQNEAQLEKSRLLSDRFSAERPKGSFSTLEIQRTEQGDSAMYLCASSFGRSGAKQETQYFGPGTRLLVL.

The chain is built from TRBV18 and TRBJ1-5; 7 nucleotides agree with TRBD1. Germline-derived CDR1 and CDR2 are KGHSH and LQKENI. Unmatched junction bases numbered 1, after V lost 4 bases and J lost 4 bases. This CDR3 is built from 13 residues. Written as DNA, the CDR3 is TGTGCCAGCTCACGACAGGGTAATCAGCCCCAGCATTTT. Encoded protein: CASSRQGNQPQHF.

This clone was seen just once. This rearrangement joins TRBV6-2 or TRBV6-3 to TRBJ1-2; no firm D call. Germline V gene sequence: CDR1 MNHEY, CDR2 SVGEGT. CDR3 length: 15 residues. With 2 bases removed from V and 2 bases from J, the gap between germline ends came to 12 bases. CDR3 loop: CASSYPKRRNYGYTF. As DNA, the CDR3 is TGTGCCAGCAGTTACCCAAAGAGACGGAACTATGGCTACACCTTC.

The chain recombines TRBV12-3 or TRBV12-4 with TRBJ1-2, with a possible D match to TRBD1 (6 bases). Trimming left V 6 bases short and J 8 bases short, with 16 bases between. The CDR3 is made up of 13 amino acids. CDR3: CASRYLGGHGYTF. Written as DNA, the CDR3 is TGTGCCAGCAGATATTTGGGGGGGCACGGCTACACCTTC.

The chain couples TRBV5-1 to TRBJ1-2; possibly TRBD1 for D (5 bases). Trimming left V 1 base short and J 4 bases short, with 14 bases between. The CDR3 consists of 15 residues. CDR1 is SGHRS, CDR2 YFSETQ, per germline. CDR3 nucleotides: TGCGCCAGCAGCTTGTCCGGGGCCGGGGGCTATGGCTACACCTTC. Translating gives CASSLSGAGGYGYTF. Filled out from reference TRBV5-1 and TRBJ1-2, the complete variable domain reads KAGVTQTPRYLIKTRGQQVTLSCSPISGHRSVSWYQQTPGQGLQFLFEYFSETQRNKGNFPGRFSGRQFSNSRSEMNVSTLELGDSALYLCASSLSGAGGYGYTFGSGTRLTVV.

The chain is built from TRBV5-8 and TRBJ1-6; 10 positions match TRBD1. The CDR3 runs to 14 residues. The junction had 0 bases not matched to a gene; V was cut back by 0 bases and J by 9 bases. CDR1 is SGHTS and CDR2 is YDEGEE in the germline V gene. CDR3 coding DNA: TGTGCCAGCAGCTTGGGACAGGGGGCTTCACCCCTCCACTTT. Translation gives CASSLGQGASPLHF.

This rearrangement joins TRBV5-1 to TRBJ2-1; D might be TRBD2 (6 bases). Between the trimmed V and J ends, which lost 4 bases and 0 bases, there was a span of 17 bases. Germline V gene data show CDR1 as SGHRS and CDR2 as YFSETQ. This CDR3 region has 17 residues. The CDR3 DNA is TGCGCCAGCAGCCCGAAACTAGCTGCAAGCTCCTACAATGAGCAGTTCTTC. Translating gives CASSPKLAASSYNEQFF.

The V call is TRBV19, the J call TRBJ2-5; 8 bases match TRBD1. There are 13 residues in the CDR3. Losses at the gene ends were 8 bases for V and 5 bases for J; bases not matched to a gene: 7. Per the germline V gene, CDR1 is LNHDA and CDR2 is SQIVND (reference sequence). The CDR3 loop reads CASRDRGGETQYF. CDR3 nucleotide sequence: TGTGCCAGTCGAGACAGGGGAGGTGAGACCCAGTACTTC. Full variable domain (outside the CDR3, taken from reference TRBV19 and TRBJ2-5): DGGITQSPKYLFRKEGQNVTLSCEQNLNHDAMYWYRQDPGQGLRLIYYSQIVNDFQKGDIAEGYSVSREKKESFPLTVTSAQKNPTAFYLCASRDRGGETQYFGPGTRLLVL.

The CDR3 region has the DNA TGTGCCAGCAGTTACTGGGGGAGCTCTGGGGCCAACGTCCTGACTTTC. It yields the protein CASSYWGSSGANVLTF. The gene calls are TRBV6-2 or TRBV6-3 and TRBJ2-6; D may correspond to TRBD1 or TRBD2 (5 bases each). Germline V gene lookup returns CDR1 MNHEY and CDR2 SVGEGT. The CDR3 is made up of 16 amino acids. The V gene lost 1 base and the J gene lost 0 bases, with 7 bases spanning the gap.

This sequence joins TRBV4-3 and TRBJ2-5; possibly TRBD2 for D (6 bases). The germline V gene has CDR1 LGHNA and CDR2 YSLEER. The CDR3 is 14 residues long. Trimming left V 3 bases short and J 4 bases short, with 12 bases between. CDR3 region: CASSQASEGETQYF. In DNA, the CDR3 is TGCGCCAGCAGCCAGGCTAGCGAGGGAGAGACCCAGTACTTC.

The chain couples TRBV6-4 to TRBJ2-7, with D perhaps matching TRBD2 (5 bases). V lost 3 bases and J lost 9, with 27 bases in between. The CDR3 is 17 residues long. CDR1 is MRHNA, CDR2 SNTAGT, per germline. The CDR3 DNA follows: TGTGCCAGCAGTGAAGTTCTGTCCCCCCCTAGCATGGTTGTGCAGTACGTC. Translation: CASSEVLSPPSMVVQYV.

The chain is built from TRBV6-2 or TRBV6-3 and TRBJ1-6, with D unresolved. The CDR3 covers 16 residues. Germline V gene data show CDR1 as MNHEY and CDR2 as SVGEGT. The V and J ends lost 4 bases and 6 bases respectively, with 16 bases between them. The CDR3 here is CASSSALRGLNSPLHF. The CDR3 DNA sequence: TGTGCCAGCAGTTCCGCCCTGCGAGGGCTTAATTCACCCCTCCACTTT.

The V call is TRBV28, the J call TRBJ1-6; D might be TRBD1 (5 bases). The CDR3 is made up of 14 amino acids. The germline V and J ends were trimmed by 3 bases and 8 bases, with 11 bases remaining between them. Germline V gene lookup returns CDR1 MDHEN and CDR2 SYDVKM. CDR3 residues: CASSLGRGDSPLHF. In DNA form, the CDR3 reads TGTGCCAGCAGTTTGGGAAGGGGTGATTCACCCCTCCACTTT.

The V call is TRBV28, the J call TRBJ1-3, with TRBD1 matching 8 bases. After removal of 3 bases from V and 0 bases from J, the junction contained 7 bases not matched to a gene. Germline CDR1 MDHEN, CDR2 SYDVKM. The CDR3 extends over 17 amino acids. DNA for the CDR3: TGTGCCAGCAGTTTGACAGGGGTCCAGAGCTCTGGAAACACCATATATTTT. It codes for CASSLTGVQSSGNTIYF.